Below are 5 T cell receptor beta chains sequenced from a single sample in a study of shared clonotypes between healthy human individuals. TCRdb's table, derived via immunoSEQ multiplex PCR, lists solely in-frame clones and lacks some. The table lists 2 million to 2.5 million clones, around 95% of them singletons. The source material was naive CD4+ T cells sorted from blood. Subset: CD45RA+ positively selected. These receptors were collected from a man between 18 and 35 years old in good health.

The chain joins TRBV5-6 to TRBJ2-7, with TRBD2 matching 11 bases. CDR3 length equals 16 residues. The trim removed 0 bases at V and 7 bases at J, leaving 9 bases unmatched. Germline V gene data show CDR1 as SGHDT and CDR2 as YYEEEE. CDR3 region: CASSLAPASGRWEQYF. DNA for the CDR3: TGTGCCAGCAGCTTGGCCCCGGCTAGCGGGAGGTGGGAGCAGTACTTC.

The chain is built from TRBV9 and TRBJ1-5; 8 bases agree with TRBD1. The length of the CDR3 is 15 residues. V was pared by 4 bases and J by 5 bases, with 8 bases of the junction left unmatched. Germline CDR1 SGDLS, CDR2 YYNGEE. The CDR3 spells CASSIGQGGDQPQHF. The CDR3 region has the DNA TGTGCCAGCAGCATTGGACAGGGCGGTGATCAGCCCCAGCATTTT.

The chain joins TRBV6-6 to TRBJ2-3; TRBD1 might be the D (6 bases). This CDR3 is 13 amino acids long. Germline V CDR1 and CDR2: MNHNY, SVGAGI (reference sequence). The ends were cut back, 8 bases at V and 2 bases at J, with 11 bases in the middle. CDR3 region: CASQDRVTDTQYF. The CDR3, as DNA: TGTGCCAGCCAGGACAGAGTCACAGATACGCAGTATTTT.

The chain recombines TRBV7-8 with TRBJ1-5; no definite D call. Deletions cut 5 bases from V and 9 bases from J, with 11 bases between. The CDR3 sequence is 12 residues long. From germline, CDR1 is SGHVS and CDR2 FQNEAQ. The CDR3 is CASSPPLGPQHF. In nucleotides, the CDR3 is TGTGCCAGCAGCCCCCCTCTGGGGCCCCAGCATTTT.

J is TRBJ2-3 and V is TRBV11-3, with 7 bases lining up with TRBD1. The length of the CDR3 is 15 residues. Trimming took 5 bases from V and 2 from J; bases not matched to a gene: 7. Germline values: CDR1 SGHNT, CDR2 YENEEA. Here the CDR3 DNA reads TGTGCCAGCAGCGACCGGGACAGAGACACAGATACGCAGTATTTT. Its protein is CASSDRDRDTDTQYF.